This is a list of T cell receptor beta chains from one sample in a study of CD8+CD57+ T cells in acquired aplastic anemia. TCRdb redid the calling of the reads with MiXCR, one entry per CDR3 protein. The data show roughly 280,000 distinct CDR3 sequences, roughly 59% seen once. Sequences were obtained from sorted CD4+, CD8+, or CD8+CD57+ T cells (not recorded which) from PBMCs. These receptor sequences come from a human donor with aplastic anemia. The CDR3 runs from the conserved cysteine through the conserved F or W. The D gene is left open where the match is weak. Clone size is given for some rows only: seen once, a few or many times, or a class if the clone is expanded.

many	TRBV18	TRBJ2-3	TRBD1	TGTGCCAGCTCAACCGGGACAGGGCTGACAGATACGCAGTATTTT	CASSTGTGLTDTQYF
.	TRBV9	TRBJ2-7	.	TGTGCCAGCAGCGTGGCCGTCTCGGGCGAGCAGTACTTC	CASSVAVSGEQYF
many	TRBV9	TRBJ2-1	TRBD2	TGTGCCAGCAGCGTAGTGAGCGGGAGGCTGTTCTTC	CASSVVSGRLFF
once	TRBV12-3/TRBV12-4	TRBJ1-3	.	TGTGCCAGCACGCTAACCGCGGCGGGAGGAAACACCATATATTTT	CASTLTAAGGNTIYF
many	TRBV7-9	TRBJ2-7	.	TGTGCCAGCAGCTTCCTGGACACCAATTACGAGCAGTACTTC	CASSFLDTNYEQYF
.	TRBV2	TRBJ1-6	TRBD1	TGTGCCAGCAGCTTATATCCCGGGACAGGGAGTTCACCCCTCCACTTT	CASSLYPGTGSSPLHF
.	TRBV5-1	TRBJ1-3	.	TGTGCCAGCAGTTTCGCGTTTACTGGGCAGGGAGGAAACACCATATATTTT	CASSFAFTGQGGNTIYF
.	TRBV2	TRBJ2-1	.	TGTGCCAGCAGCAGTTTGGGCGTTTTGGTTGAGCAGTTCTTC	CASSSLGVLVEQFF
.	TRBV28	TRBJ2-3	TRBD2	TGTGCCAGCGAAACTAGCGGAAGCACAGATACGCAGTATTTT	CASETSGSTDTQYF
many	TRBV7-9	TRBJ2-3	.	TGTGCCAGCAGCTTTGTGGCGGAGACACGGTATTTT	CASSFVAETRYF
.	TRBV5-1	TRBJ2-5	TRBD2	TGCGCCAGCAGCTTCTCTAGCGGGGGGAAAGAGACCCAGTACTTC	CASSFSSGGKETQYF
.	TRBV29-1	TRBJ1-1	.	TGCAGCGGGGGTGGGAGTACTGAAGCTTTCTTT	CSGGGSTEAFF
.	TRBV10-2	TRBJ2-5	TRBD1	TGCGCCAGCACCCGGGACAGAATCCAAGAGACCCAGTACTTC	CASTRDRIQETQYF
.	TRBV10-3	TRBJ1-1	TRBD1	TGTGCCATCAGTGCTATACGTGGACAGGGGGAGGATACTGAAGCTTTCTTT	CAISAIRGQGEDTEAFF
many	TRBV5-1	TRBJ2-3	.	TGCGCCAGCAGCTTGGACAAAGATACGCAGTATTTT	CASSLDKDTQYF
.	TRBV20-1	TRBJ2-5	TRBD2	TGCAGTGCTAGGTCAGCAGGACTAGCGGGGAGTCCCCAAGGGACCCAGTACTTC	CSARSAGLAGSPQGTQYF
many	TRBV29-1	TRBJ2-1	TRBD1	TGCAGCGTGACCAGAAGACAGGGGGCAACCGATGAGCAGTTCTTC	CSVTRRQGATDEQFF
.	TRBV10-2	TRBJ1-1	.	TGCGCCAGCAGTGATGGGAGGGGCTTTGAAGCTTTCTTT	CASSDGRGFEAFF
.	TRBV12-5	TRBJ2-7	.	TGTGCTAGTGGTTTCGACGGAGCCTACGAGCAGTACTTC	CASGFDGAYEQYF
.	TRBV12-3/TRBV12-4	TRBJ2-3	.	TGTGCCAGCACTAGCCTTTACGCGGATACGCAGTATTTT	CASTSLYADTQYF
many	TRBV20-1	TRBJ2-7	.	TGCAGTGCTAGGGGACACATCTACGAGCAGTACTTC	CSARGHIYEQYF
.	TRBV20-1	TRBJ1-2	TRBD1	TGCAGTGCTAGGGGACAGGTGGACTATGGCTACACCTTC	CSARGQVDYGYTF
.	TRBV2	TRBJ2-7	TRBD1	TGTGCCAGCAGGGGACAGGGACTTTCCTACGAGCAGTACTTC	CASRGQGLSYEQYF
few	TRBV7-2	TRBJ1-2	.	TGTGCCAGCAGCTCGGCGGGAGACTATGGCTACACCTTC	CASSSAGDYGYTF
.	TRBV7-9	TRBJ1-2	.	TGTGCCAGCAGCTTAGGAGGCGCGGGGGTATATGGCTACACCTTC	CASSLGGAGVYGYTF
many	TRBV15	TRBJ2-7	TRBD2	TGTGCCACCAGCAGAGCGGGGGGAGACTACGAGCAGTACTTC	CATSRAGGDYEQYF
many	TRBV7-2	TRBJ2-1	TRBD2	TGTGCCAGCAGCCGTAGCGGGGGCTCCTACAATGAGCAGTTCTTC	CASSRSGGSYNEQFF
.	TRBV7-9	TRBJ2-7	TRBD1	TGTGCCAGCAGCTTAATCGTGGGACAGGGCTACGAGCAGTACTTC	CASSLIVGQGYEQYF
.	TRBV7-9	TRBJ1-1	.	.	CASSIYLCSVELPPLGRDTEAFF
.	TRBV29-1	TRBJ2-6	TRBD1	TGCAGCGTTGTAACGCGGGACAGGGCGTCTGGGGCCAACGTCCTGACTTTC	CSVVTRDRASGANVLTF
.	TRBV25-1	TRBJ1-2	TRBD1	TGTGCCAGCAGTGAGGCAGGGGGCTATTATGGCTACACCTTC	CASSEAGGYYGYTF
.	TRBV24-1	TRBJ2-1	TRBD1	TGTGCCACCAGTGATTTCCGGGACAGCCACAATGAGCAGTTCTTC	CATSDFRDSHNEQFF
.	TRBV9	TRBJ1-1	TRBD1	TGTGCCAGCAGCCCAAGACAGGGAGAAGCTTTCTTT	CASSPRQGEAFF
many	TRBV6-5	TRBJ2-1	TRBD2	TGTGCCAGCAGTTACGGACTAGCGGGAGACTGGTCGCAGTTCTTC	CASSYGLAGDWSQFF
few	TRBV7-9	TRBJ1-2	TRBD1	TGTGCCAGCAGCTTAGAACAGGGGGCGCTTGGCTACACCTTC	CASSLEQGALGYTF
.	TRBV7-3	TRBJ1-4	.	TGTGCCAGCAGCCTCAAGACCGGGGAAAAACTGTTTTTT	CASSLKTGEKLFF
.	TRBV5-6	TRBJ1-3	.	TGTGCCAGCAGCTTTCAGGGGAGCTCTGGAAACACCATATATTTT	CASSFQGSSGNTIYF
.	TRBV20-1	TRBJ2-5	.	TGCAGTGCCATAGCAGTGTTAGGGGAGACCCAGTACTTC	CSAIAVLGETQYF
.	TRBV7-8	TRBJ1-3	.	TGTGCCAGCAGGGAAGGAAACACCATATATTTT	CASREGNTIYF